Reported below is one T cell receptor beta chain. In the source study's methods: Reference gene primer amplification gave estimated nucleated cell counts. Produced via immunoSEQ multiplex PCR; TCRdb's table is partial and in-frame only. The V and J calls and clone size were taken over from that table, and D and trimming were inferred from the DNA. The sample has 200,000 to 300,000 clones; approximately 84% are singletons. The data belong to a study of blood T cell repertoires in COVID-19. Study in general: Specimens from acute and convalescent COVID-19 originated in the United States, Italy and Spain. PBMCs, B-cell-depleted T cells, or T cells were the source of the cDNA or gDNA that made up the material.

The clonotype originates from a woman over 75 with acute or convalescent COVID-19. The specimen sequenced was peripheral blood.

The CDR3 reads CASSLKHNPITRSPLHF. Written as DNA, the CDR3 is TGTGCCAGCAGCCTAAAGCATAATCCAATAACTAGGTCACCCCTCCACTTT. The chain recombines TRBV14 with TRBJ1-6; no firm D call. This CDR3 has 17 amino acids. Germline CDR1 reads SGHDN; CDR2 reads FVKESK. V lost 4 bases, J lost 10 bases, and 23 bases lay in between.